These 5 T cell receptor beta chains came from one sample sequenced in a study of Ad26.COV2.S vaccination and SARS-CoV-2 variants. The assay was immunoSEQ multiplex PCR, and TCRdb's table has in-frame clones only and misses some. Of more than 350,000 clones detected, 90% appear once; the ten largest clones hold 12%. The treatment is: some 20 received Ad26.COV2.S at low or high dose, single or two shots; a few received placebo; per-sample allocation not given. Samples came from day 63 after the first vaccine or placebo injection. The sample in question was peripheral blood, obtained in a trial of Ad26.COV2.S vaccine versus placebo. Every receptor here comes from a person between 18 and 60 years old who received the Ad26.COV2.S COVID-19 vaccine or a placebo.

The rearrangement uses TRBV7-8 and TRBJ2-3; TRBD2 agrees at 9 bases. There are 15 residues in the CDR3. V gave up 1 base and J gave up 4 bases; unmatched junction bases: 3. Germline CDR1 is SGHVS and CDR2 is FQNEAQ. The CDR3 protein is CASSLVAGGSDTQYF. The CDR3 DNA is TGTGCCAGCAGCTTAGTCGCGGGAGGGTCAGATACGCAGTATTTT. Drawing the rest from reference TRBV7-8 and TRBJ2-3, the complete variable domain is GAGVSQSPRYKVAKRGQDVALRCDPISGHVSLFWYQQALGQGPEFLTYFQNEAQLDKSGLPSDRFFAERPEGSVSTLKIQRTQQEDSAVYLCASSLVAGGSDTQYFGPGTRLTVL.

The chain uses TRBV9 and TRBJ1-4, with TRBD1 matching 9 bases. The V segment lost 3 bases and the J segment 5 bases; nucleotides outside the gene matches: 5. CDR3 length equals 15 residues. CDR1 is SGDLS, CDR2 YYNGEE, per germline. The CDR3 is CASSDSGTGNEKLFF. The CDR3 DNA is TGTGCCAGCAGCGATTCCGGGACAGGGAATGAAAAACTGTTTTTT. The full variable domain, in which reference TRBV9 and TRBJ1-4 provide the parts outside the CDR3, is DSGVTQTPKHLITATGQRVTLRCSPRSGDLSVYWYQQSLDQGLQFLIQYYNGEERAKGNILERFSAQQFPDLHSELNLSSLELGDSALYFCASSDSGTGNEKLFFGSGTQLSVL.

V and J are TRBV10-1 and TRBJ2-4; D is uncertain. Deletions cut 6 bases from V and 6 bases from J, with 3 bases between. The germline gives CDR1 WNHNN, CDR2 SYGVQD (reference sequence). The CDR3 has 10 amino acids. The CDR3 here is CASSGNIQYF. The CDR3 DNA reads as TGCGCCAGCAGCGGAAACATTCAGTACTTC.

CDR3 protein: CASSVGGYYEQYF. DNA for the CDR3: TGTGCCAGCAGTGTGGGCGGGTATTACGAGCAGTACTTC. The chain has TRBV2 and TRBJ2-7, with D tentatively TRBD2 (5 bases). Germline lookup yields CDR1 SNHLY and CDR2 FYNNEI. Trimming removed 4 bases at V and 4 bases at J, with 11 bases between. The CDR3 has 13 residues. The full variable domain, in which reference TRBV2 and TRBJ2-7 provide the parts outside the CDR3, is EPEVTQTPSHQVTQMGQEVILRCVPISNHLYFYWYRQILGQKVEFLVSFYNNEISEKSEIFDDQFSVERPDGSNFTLKIRSTKLEDSAMYFCASSVGGYYEQYFGPGTRLTVT.

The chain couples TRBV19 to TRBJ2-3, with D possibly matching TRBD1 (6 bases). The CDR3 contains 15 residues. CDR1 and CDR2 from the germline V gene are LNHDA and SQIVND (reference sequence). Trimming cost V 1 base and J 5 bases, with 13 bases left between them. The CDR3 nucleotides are TGTGCCAGTAGTATAGCAGCAGGGGCTAGAGATACGCAGTATTTT. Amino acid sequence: CASSIAAGARDTQYF.